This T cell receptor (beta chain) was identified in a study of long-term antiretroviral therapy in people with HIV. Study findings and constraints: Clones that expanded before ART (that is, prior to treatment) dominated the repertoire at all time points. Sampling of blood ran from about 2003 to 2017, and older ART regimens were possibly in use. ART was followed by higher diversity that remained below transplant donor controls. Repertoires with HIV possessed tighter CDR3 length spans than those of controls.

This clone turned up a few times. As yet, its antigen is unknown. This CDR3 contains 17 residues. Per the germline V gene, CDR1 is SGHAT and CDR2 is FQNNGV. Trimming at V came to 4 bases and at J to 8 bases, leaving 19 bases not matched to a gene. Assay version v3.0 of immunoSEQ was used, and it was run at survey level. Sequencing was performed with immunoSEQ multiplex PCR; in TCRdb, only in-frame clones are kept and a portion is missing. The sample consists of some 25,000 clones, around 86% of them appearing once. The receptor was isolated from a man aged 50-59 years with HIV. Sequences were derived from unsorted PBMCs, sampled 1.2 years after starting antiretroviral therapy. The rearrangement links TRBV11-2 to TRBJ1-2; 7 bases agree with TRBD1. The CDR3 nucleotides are TGTGCCAGCAGCTCCCTTGCCTCGGGCAGGGGGATGAGAGGCTACACCTTC. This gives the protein CASSSLASGRGMRGYTF.